This is a list of T cell receptor beta chains from one sample in a study of shared clonotypes between healthy human individuals. Clones were read by immunoSEQ multiplex PCR, and TCRdb kept only the in-frame ones, dropping some. The repertoire holds around 1 million clones, with 60% to 85% as singletons. What was sequenced was memory CD4+ T cells sorted from blood. These receptors all stem from a man younger than 30 in good health. The CDR3 runs from the conserved cysteine through the conserved F or W. A D gene is named only where the DNA matches it firmly. A row's size may be missing; if present it is once, few, many or a size class.

>TRBJ1-5|-|TRBV9|-
TGTGCCAGCAGCGTAGGAGACCAGGGTGGTCAGCCCCAGCATTTT
CASSVGDQGGQPQHF
>TRBJ2-5|TRBD2|TRBV9|few
TGTGCCAGCAGGCCGGGACTAGCTGAAGAGACCCAGTACTTC
CASRPGLAEETQYF
>TRBJ2-5|TRBD2|TRBV10-3|few
TGTGCCATCAGTGAGTCGGGGACTAGCGGCCAAGAGACCCAGTACTTC
CAISESGTSGQETQYF
>TRBJ2-1|-|TRBV18|-
TGTGCCAGCTCACCACCTTCAGTTGGCGGGGCCGAGCAGTTCTTC
CASSPPSVGGAEQFF
>TRBJ1-2|-|TRBV5-1|-
TGCGCCAGCAGCTTGGCCGGGGGATTCTATGGCTACACCTTC
CASSLAGGFYGYTF
>TRBJ2-3|TRBD1|TRBV5-4|-
TGTGCCAGCAGCTTGGGGAAGGGGGCAAGCACAGATACGCAGTATTTT
CASSLGKGASTDTQYF
>TRBJ1-5|-|TRBV7-8|-
TGTGCCAGCAGCTTAGTATCGCAGGGGCCCAATCAGCCCCAGCATTTT
CASSLVSQGPNQPQHF
>TRBJ2-3|TRBD2|TRBV2|once
TGTGCCAGCAGACAGCGGGAGTTTAGCACAGATACGCAGTATTTT
CASRQREFSTDTQYF
>TRBJ1-4|-|TRBV7-9|-
TGTGCCAGCAGCCAATTAGTTGCAACTAATGAAAAACTGTTTTTT
CASSQLVATNEKLFF
>TRBJ1-6|-|TRBV6-1|-
TGTGCCAGCAATGAGGGTTGGGGATATGGTTCACCCCTCCACTTT
CASNEGWGYGSPLHF
>TRBJ2-1|-|TRBV19|once
TGTGCCAGTAGTCACGCTAGGACCAATGAGCAGTTCTTC
CASSHARTNEQFF
>TRBJ1-6|-|TRBV9|many
TGTGCCAGCAGCCCCCAGGAGAGGACACCCGGTTCACCCCTCCACTTT
CASSPQERTPGSPLHF
>TRBJ2-7|TRBD1|TRBV25-1|-
TGTGCCAGCAGTGACATCCGGGACAGAATCTACGAGCAGTACTTC
CASSDIRDRIYEQYF
>TRBJ2-5|TRBD2|TRBV11-2|-
TGTGCCAGCAGCTTAGCACTAGCGGGAGGGCCCGAGACCCAGTACTTC
CASSLALAGGPETQYF
>TRBJ2-3|-|TRBV6-5|-
TGTGCCAGCGTCCGGGGCCTTAGCACAGATACGCAGTATTTT
CASVRGLSTDTQYF
>TRBJ1-1|-|TRBV9|once
TGTGCCAGCAGCCAAAAAACCCTTCTCAGGGACCACGCTGAAGCTTTCTTT
CASSQKTLLRDHAEAFF
>TRBJ1-2|-|TRBV4-1|many
TGCGCCAGCAGCCAAGCTTCAGGGTACTATGGCTACACCTTC
CASSQASGYYGYTF
>TRBJ2-5|-|TRBV7-2|-
TGTGCCAGCAGCTTAGGGGTTTTAGGTGGGAGGACCCAGTACTTC
CASSLGVLGGRTQYF
>TRBJ2-5|TRBD1|TRBV15|-
TGTGCCACCAGCAGAGATCCCGGGACAGGGAGTTGGGAGACCCAGTACTTC
CATSRDPGTGSWETQYF
>TRBJ2-2|TRBD2|TRBV10-1|-
TGCGCCAGCAGTGATCTAGCGGGAGTTGGGGAGCTGTTTTTT
CASSDLAGVGELFF
>TRBJ2-1|-|TRBV28|-
TGTGCCAGCAGTTTGGGTACCTACAATGAGCAGTTCTTC
CASSLGTYNEQFF
>TRBJ1-1|TRBD1|TRBV7-8|-
TGTGCCAGCAGCTTCGGGGGGACAGGGGTGAACACTGAAGCTTTCTTT
CASSFGGTGVNTEAFF
>TRBJ2-1|-|TRBV18|few
TGTGCCAGCTCACCGGGACTCGCGAACAACAATGAGCAGTTCTTC
CASSPGLANNNEQFF
>TRBJ2-3|-|TRBV7-3|-
TGTGCCAGCAAGGGCGGGGGCACAGATACGCAGTATTTT
CASKGGGTDTQYF
>TRBJ2-7|TRBD1|TRBV6-5|-
TGTGCCAGCAGTTCTTGGGACAGGGGTGCCTACGAGCAGTACTTC
CASSSWDRGAYEQYF
>TRBJ1-2|-|TRBV4-2|-
TGTGCCAGCAGTTCCTCCCGGACGGCCGAGTATGGCTACACCTTC
CASSSSRTAEYGYTF
>TRBJ2-7|TRBD1|TRBV5-4|-
TGTGCCAGCAGCCCCGGTCCCGGGACAGGGTTCGAGCAGTACTTC
CASSPGPGTGFEQYF
>TRBJ1-5|-|TRBV28|-
TGTGCCAGTTCCCCGGGAGGGAGCGGGCAGCCCCAGCATTTT
CASSPGGSGQPQHF
>TRBJ1-1|-|TRBV5-1|-
TGCGCCAGCAGCTTAACAGGGTCTGAAGCTTTCTTT
CASSLTGSEAFF
>TRBJ2-7|-|TRBV11-2|-
TGTGCCAGCAGCCCCCGACCAGCCCCCGAGCAGTACTTC
CASSPRPAPEQYF
>TRBJ1-1|-|TRBV11-2|-
TGTGCCAGCAGCTCACCACCAGGGGCTACCACTGAAGCTTTCTTT
CASSSPPGATTEAFF
>TRBJ2-3|TRBD2|TRBV7-2|-
TGTGCCAGCAGCTTATTCGTAGCGGGGCCTAGCACAGATACGCAGTATTTT
CASSLFVAGPSTDTQYF
>TRBJ2-5|-|TRBV7-8|-
TGTGCCAGCCACTCACCTGGGGGGCAGTGGGAGACCCAGTACTTC
CASHSPGGQWETQYF
>TRBJ2-1|-|TRBV2|once
TGTGCCAGCAGTGAACATCCCTGGTCAGGTGGAAACAATGAGCAGTTCTTC
CASSEHPWSGGNNEQFF
>TRBJ2-7|TRBD2|TRBV30|-
TGTGCCTGGGAAAAGGGCGGGGGAAGCTCCTACGAGCAGTACTTC
CAWEKGGGSSYEQYF
>TRBJ2-3|TRBD2|TRBV6-5|few
TGTGCCAGCAGGCGGGGGGAGGTGGCAGATACGCAGTATTTT
CASRRGEVADTQYF
>TRBJ1-1|-|TRBV29-1|-
TGCAGCGTTGACGGCGAAGTGAACACTGAAGCTTTCTTT
CSVDGEVNTEAFF
>TRBJ2-3|-|TRBV7-8|-
TGTGCCAGCAGCACCCCCCCGGGCGGAATGTCAGATACGCAGTATTTT
CASSTPPGGMSDTQYF
>TRBJ2-1|TRBD2|TRBV5-1|-
TGCGCCAGCAGCTTGCTAGCGGGGGCCACCTACAATGAGCAGTTCTTC
CASSLLAGATYNEQFF
>TRBJ2-3|-|TRBV5-1|-
TGCGCCAGCAGCTTGACCCAGGAAAGCACAGATACGCAGTATTTT
CASSLTQESTDTQYF
>TRBJ2-1|TRBD2|TRBV7-9|-
TGTGCCAGCAGCTCCGAACTAGCGGGACCCCGCAATGAGCAGTTCTTC
CASSSELAGPRNEQFF
>TRBJ1-5|-|TRBV5-6|-
TGTGCCAGCAGCTTGGGAGGGTACAATCAGCCCCAGCATTTT
CASSLGGYNQPQHF